This TCR beta chain appears in the sequencing data of a study of beta chain features in type 1 diabetes. In regard to this clone: Its antigen remains unidentified.

General study results and limits: Type 1 diabetes patients showed fewer insertions and more deletions at VDJ junctions. There was no resolution here of whether HLA type influences TCRB rearrangement.

Expressed TCRB transcripts were sequenced because the entire RNA isolate underwent reverse transcription. Clones were sequenced by immunoSEQ multiplex PCR, and TCRdb holds only the in-frame ones, with some missing. This table has over 700,000 clones, 15% to 20% appearing once. Germline V CDR1 and CDR2: SGHTA, FQGNSA. V lost 3 bases to trimming and J lost 3 bases, with 12 bases between them. CDR3 length equals 14 residues. What was sequenced was naive CD4+ T cells from blood. The chain joins TRBV7-2 to TRBJ2-7; D unresolved. This sequence originates from a woman under 30 in good health. CDR3: CASSFPSSRYEQYF. The CDR3 nucleotides read TGTGCCAGCAGCTTCCCCAGCAGCCGCTACGAGCAGTACTTC.